This T cell receptor (beta chain) was sequenced for a study of control samples from healthy donors and cancer patients (dated by TCRdb to between 2020 and 2021). Libraries were made using the immunoSEQ multiplex PCR assay. This is the immuneACCESS table as TCRdb keeps it, with only in-frame sequences that have V and J called. A part of the clones is gone; compared with another copy, unresolved V genes explain less than half, and the rest is unexplained. In all, the sample holds 150,000 to 180,000 clones, and about 93% of those were seen once. Of the sample, over 2% is held by the ten largest clones. Sequences SNHLY (CDR1) and FYNNEI (CDR2) are obtained from the germline V gene. V loses 6 bases at its end and J loses 2 bases; junction bases beyond the gene matches: 6. From cysteine to phenylalanine, the CDR3 is 15 amino acids long. This entry keeps only the CDR3 DNA: 45 bases, framed from base 1. In the case of this clone: Its antigen is currently not known. The input lacks base qualities; no much larger clone sits a single base away.

The sequence was obtained from a man over 45 in good health. Sample: blood. The rearrangement combines TRBV2 with TRBJ2-2, with 7 bases aligning to TRBD1. The DNA sequence reads TGTGCCAGCAGGAGGGACAGAACCAACACCGGGGAGCTGTTTTTT. Its protein reads: CASRRDRTNTGELFF. The full variable domain, completed from the reference TRBV2 and TRBJ2-2 proteins outside the CDR3, reads EPEVTQTPSHQVTQMGQEVILRCVPISNHLYFYWYRQILGQKVEFLVSFYNNEISEKSEIFDDQFSVERPDGSNFTLKIRSTKLEDSAMYFCASRRDRTNTGELFFGEGSRLTVL.